The 24 T cell receptor beta chains below all came from one sample that was sequenced in a study of blood T cell repertoires in COVID-19. The assay was immunoSEQ multiplex PCR, and TCRdb's table has in-frame clones only and misses some. Of over 120,000 clones listed, 81% were seen once; the top ten hold approximately 8%. The source material was peripheral blood. The receptor source for this set is a human donor in a cohort sampled during active COVID-19.

V usage is TRBV18 and J usage is TRBJ1-1, with a possible D match to TRBD1 (5 bases). This CDR3 comprises 14 residues. Trimming took off 5 bases at V and 4 bases at J, with 14 bases between the two ends. Germline lookup yields CDR1 KGHSH and CDR2 LQKENI. The DNA of the CDR3 is TGTGCCAGCTCAGACTTCGGGGGGGTCACTGAAGCTTTCTTT. It yields the protein CASSDFGGVTEAFF. Combining the CDR3 with reference TRBV18 and TRBJ1-1 gives the whole variable domain NAGVMQNPRHLVRRRGQEARLRCSPMKGHSHVYWYRQLPEEGLKFMVYLQKENIIDESGMPKERFSAEFPKEGPSILRIQQVVRGDSAAYFCASSDFGGVTEAFFGQGTRLTVV.

This chain uses TRBV27 with TRBJ2-7; 7 bases are a match to TRBD1. The CDR3 totals 11 residues. V lost 9 bases to trimming and J lost 5 bases; unmatched junction nucleotides: 4. CDR1 MNHEY and CDR2 SMNVEV come from the germline V gene (reference sequence). CDR3: CARTGTNEQYF. The CDR3 nucleotides read TGTGCCAGGACAGGGACCAACGAGCAGTACTTC.

V gene TRBV5-1 combines with J gene TRBJ1-1; TRBD1 might be the D (6 bases). V gave up 4 bases and J gave up 2 bases, with 9 bases separating them. From germline, CDR1 is SGHRS and CDR2 YFSETQ. CDR3 length equals 13 residues. Here the CDR3 DNA reads TGCGCCAGCAGCGCAGGGGATAACACTGAAGCTTTCTTT. Its protein is CASSAGDNTEAFF.

V and J are TRBV5-6 and TRBJ1-1; tentative D call: TRBD1 (5 bases). The CDR3 runs 14 residues. V shed 0 bases and J shed 3 bases, with 9 bases lying between them. Germline CDR1 SGHDT, CDR2 YYEEEE. CDR3 sequence (DNA): TGTGCCAGCAGCTTGGCGGCGGGGGACACTGAAGCTTTCTTT. Protein sequence: CASSLAAGDTEAFF.

This clone was counted a single time. The chain is built from TRBV9 and TRBJ2-1; 12 bases line up with TRBD2. Per the germline V gene, CDR1 is SGDLS and CDR2 is YYNGEE. V gave up 0 bases and J gave up 4 bases; unmatched junction bases: 5. The CDR3 runs to 17 residues. The CDR3 coding sequence is TGTGCCAGCAGCGTAGGGCTAGCGGGAGGGGGATACAATGAGCAGTTCTTC. It encodes CASSVGLAGGGYNEQFF.

This chain connects TRBV7-9 to TRBJ1-5; D is ambiguous. In germline, CDR1 is SEHNR, CDR2 FQNEAQ (reference sequence). V lost 1 base to trimming and J lost 1 base, with 8 bases between them. The CDR3 is made up of 15 amino acids. CDR3 sequence: CASSLEGGSNQPQHF. The CDR3 coding sequence is TGTGCCAGCAGCTTAGAGGGCGGGAGCAATCAGCCCCAGCATTTT. The entire variable domain, with the rest obtained from reference TRBV7-9 and TRBJ1-5, is as follows: DTGVSQNPRHKITKRGQNVTFRCDPISEHNRLYWYRQTLGQGPEFLTYFQNEAQLEKSRLLSDRFSAERPKGSFSTLEIQRTEQGDSAMYLCASSLEGGSNQPQHFGDGTRLSIL.

The chain links TRBV6-5 to TRBJ2-7; D is possibly TRBD2 (5 bases). The germline V gene has CDR1 MNHEY and CDR2 SVGAGI. The germline V and J ends were trimmed by 3 bases and 1 base, with 10 bases remaining between them. The CDR3 consists of 14 residues. Written as DNA, the CDR3 is TGTGCCAGCAGTTATAACGGGAATTCCTACGAGCAGTACTTC. It specifies CASSYNGNSYEQYF.

The V gene is TRBV5-1, the J gene TRBJ2-3, with 9 nucleotides matching TRBD2. J was trimmed by 1 base and V by 0 bases; bases with no gene match: 0. The length of the CDR3 is 15 residues. From germline, CDR1 is SGHRS and CDR2 YFSETQ. CDR3 region: CASSLGLAGTDTQYF. CDR3 bases: TGCGCCAGCAGCTTGGGACTAGCGGGCACAGATACGCAGTATTTT.

This chain connects TRBV2 to TRBJ2-2; D is uncertain. The CDR3 length is 13 residues. V was trimmed by 6 bases and J by 3 bases, leaving 8 bases between them. The germline CDR1 and CDR2 sequences are SNHLY and FYNNEI. The CDR3 DNA follows: TGTGCCAGCAGGATAGAATACACCGGGGAGCTGTTTTTT. Translated: CASRIEYTGELFF.

The chain is built from TRBV21-1 and TRBJ2-7; TRBD2, the table's D call, was not compared with the DNA. TRBV21-1 is tagged as a pseudogene. The CDR3 contains 16 residues. CDR3 amino acids: CASTLPGLADPYEQYF. In DNA, the CDR3 is TGTGCCAGCACCTTACCGGGACTAGCTGATCCCTACGAGCAGTACTTC.

This clone appeared a few times. This chain links TRBV7-9 with TRBJ1-6; TRBD1 is a possible D gene (5 bases). Trimming left V 3 bases short and J 7 bases short, with 10 bases between. The CDR3 is made up of 14 amino acids. Germline values: CDR1 SEHNR, CDR2 FQNEAQ (reference sequence). CDR3 loop: CASSFQGLNSPLHF. DNA for the CDR3: TGTGCCAGCAGCTTTCAGGGACTCAATTCACCCCTCCACTTT. Looking up the rest from reference TRBV7-9 and TRBJ1-6 gives the full variable domain: DTGVSQNPRHKITKRGQNVTFRCDPISEHNRLYWYRQTLGQGPEFLTYFQNEAQLEKSRLLSDRFSAERPKGSFSTLEIQRTEQGDSAMYLCASSFQGLNSPLHFGNGTRLTVT.

This clone was recorded once. The chain is built from TRBV7-8 and TRBJ2-1; tentative D call: TRBD2 (5 bases). Per germline, CDR1 SGHVS and CDR2 FQNEAQ. The V and J ends lost 5 bases and 4 bases respectively, with 21 bases between them. The CDR3 totals 17 residues. CDR3 sequence (DNA): TGTGCCAGCAGCCCAGGCCTGGGAGCGGCGACGTACAATGAGCAGTTCTTC. This encodes CASSPGLGAATYNEQFF.

The gene calls are TRBV5-1 and TRBJ2-7; 14 bases are a match to TRBD2. The CDR3 length is 16 residues. Trimming cost V 0 bases and J 3 bases; bases outside gene matches: 2. Germline V gene sequence: CDR1 SGHRS, CDR2 YFSETQ. CDR3 protein: CASSLGLAGGNYEQYF. CDR3 coding DNA: TGCGCCAGCAGCTTGGGACTAGCGGGAGGGAACTACGAGCAGTACTTC.

The CDR3 reads CASSYSMGLANEKLFF. The CDR3 nucleotides are TGTGCCAGCAGTTACTCGATGGGGCTAGCTAATGAAAAACTGTTTTTT. The chain links TRBV6-5 to TRBJ1-4; D might be TRBD1 (5 bases). The CDR3 covers 16 residues. Germline CDR1 and CDR2: MNHEY and SVGAGI. V lost 0 bases, J lost 3 bases, and 11 bases lay in between.

The J gene is TRBJ2-1, the V gene TRBV4-2; 10 bases agree with TRBD2. Losses at the gene ends were 0 bases for V and 1 base for J; bases not matched to a gene: 18. The germline V gene has CDR1 LGHNA and CDR2 YNFKEQ. CDR3 length equals 22 residues. The chain's CDR3 is CASSQDRWGIGGSGRSYNEQFF. CDR3 in DNA: TGTGCCAGCAGCCAAGATCGGTGGGGCATTGGTGGTAGCGGGAGGTCCTACAATGAGCAGTTCTTC.

The chain couples TRBV4-2 to TRBJ1-5; no clear D. The germline gives CDR1 LGHNA, CDR2 YNFKEQ. Trimming stripped 0 bases from V and 5 bases from J, with 11 bases between. The CDR3 has 15 residues. In nucleotides, the CDR3 is TGTGCCAGCAGCCAAGAATTCCAGGTGGATCAGCCCCAGCATTTT. Residues: CASSQEFQVDQPQHF.

This chain connects TRBV7-2 to TRBJ1-3; D is uncertain. V was cut by 2 bases and J by 4 bases, with 15 bases left in between. There are 16 residues in the CDR3. Germline values: CDR1 SGHTA, CDR2 FQGNSA. The CDR3 nucleotides are TGTGCCAGCAGCTTATATGCGGGTGGTCAAGGAAACACCATATATTTT. This sequence encodes CASSLYAGGQGNTIYF.

The rearrangement uses TRBV6-2 or TRBV6-3 and TRBJ2-7, with 11 bases that match TRBD2. In germline, CDR1 is MNHEY, CDR2 SVGEGT. V gave up 5 bases and J gave up 1 base; unmatched junction bases: 4. This CDR3 has 15 amino acids. CDR3 DNA sequence: TGTGCCAGCAGTCTGACTAGCGGGAAATCCTACGAGCAGTACTTC. Protein: CASSLTSGKSYEQYF.

This CDR3 is CASSLGSSYEQYF. CDR3 bases: TGTGCCAGCAGCTTAGGTAGCTCCTACGAGCAGTACTTC. The V gene is TRBV11-2, the J gene TRBJ2-7; no firm D call. The CDR3 covers 13 residues. Deletions cut 1 base from V and 0 bases from J, with 4 bases between. The germline gives CDR1 SGHAT, CDR2 FQNNGV.

The chain carries TRBV7-9 and TRBJ2-3; possible D gene TRBD1, 5 bases. The CDR3 length is 17 residues. Trimming cost V 4 bases and J 0 bases, with 17 bases left between them. Per the germline V gene, CDR1 is SEHNR and CDR2 is FQNEAQ (reference sequence). Written as DNA, the CDR3 is TGTGCCAGCAGCTCTCCGAGTAGGGGTTCTAGCACAGATACGCAGTATTTT. Amino acids: CASSSPSRGSSTDTQYF.

The gene calls are TRBV28 and TRBJ1-4; tentative D call: TRBD1 (5 bases). Trimming stripped 3 bases from V and 10 bases from J, with 18 bases between. The CDR3 sequence is 15 residues long. Germline lookup yields CDR1 MDHEN and CDR2 SYDVKM. As DNA, the CDR3 is TGTGCCAGCAGTTTTAGTGGGGCGCAGATGACAAAACTGTTTTTT. Translated, it gives CASSFSGAQMTKLFF.

This clone was recorded once. The chain employs TRBV29-1 and TRBJ1-1; no firm D call. The CDR3 runs to 16 residues. With 7 bases removed from V and 1 base from J, the gap between germline ends came to 22 bases. CDR1 is SQVTM, CDR2 ANQGSEA, per germline. CDR3 sequence reads: CSAWDAPPAGNTEAFF. The CDR3 DNA reads TGCAGCGCCTGGGATGCCCCCCCGGCGGGGAACACTGAAGCTTTCTTT.

This rearrangement joins TRBV28 to TRBJ1-1, with 10 bases lining up with TRBD1. With 7 bases clipped from V and 7 bases from J, the junction kept 12 bases outside the gene matches. The germline V gene encodes CDR1 MDHEN and CDR2 SYDVKM. The CDR3 length is 15 residues. The DNA of the CDR3 is TGTGCCAGCAATCTGCGCGGGACAGGGGCGGTTGAAGCTTTCTTT. This codes for CASNLRGTGAVEAFF.

V and J are TRBV18 and TRBJ1-6, with 10 bases matching TRBD1. This CDR3 region has 16 residues. Per the germline V gene, CDR1 is KGHSH and CDR2 is LQKENI. V lost 3 bases, J lost 10 bases, and 9 bases stayed unmatched. In DNA, the CDR3 is TGTGCCAGCTCACCGCAGACAGGGGGCCAGGAATCACCCCTCCACTTT. Protein product: CASSPQTGGQESPLHF.